The text below deals with one T cell receptor (beta chain). The source of the sample is a study of blood T cell repertoires in COVID-19. About the research overall: Whether acute or convalescent, the COVID-19 samples came from the United States, Italy and Spain. Nucleic acid was either cDNA or gDNA, and it came from T cells, B-cell-depleted T cells, or PBMCs.

Per the original data handling: Reference gene primer amplification in the assay estimated nucleated cell counts. Using immunoSEQ multiplex PCR, the repertoire was profiled, and TCRdb retains in-frame clones only, with some absent. The V and J calls and the clone size are those of that table, but D and trimming were determined from the DNA. The table includes around 81,000 clones, about 80% detected once. CDR3 size: 17 residues. The sample was peripheral blood. This sequence was found in a man aged 80 or over with acute or convalescent COVID-19. The chain has TRBV21-1 and TRBJ1-5; the table's D call, TRBD1, has no DNA check behind it. TRBV21-1 is termed a pseudogene. The chain's CDR3 is CASRGTGRRRGNQPQHF. The CDR3 bases are TGTGCCAGCAGGGGGACAGGGAGGCGAAGGGGCAATCAGCCCCAGCATTTT.